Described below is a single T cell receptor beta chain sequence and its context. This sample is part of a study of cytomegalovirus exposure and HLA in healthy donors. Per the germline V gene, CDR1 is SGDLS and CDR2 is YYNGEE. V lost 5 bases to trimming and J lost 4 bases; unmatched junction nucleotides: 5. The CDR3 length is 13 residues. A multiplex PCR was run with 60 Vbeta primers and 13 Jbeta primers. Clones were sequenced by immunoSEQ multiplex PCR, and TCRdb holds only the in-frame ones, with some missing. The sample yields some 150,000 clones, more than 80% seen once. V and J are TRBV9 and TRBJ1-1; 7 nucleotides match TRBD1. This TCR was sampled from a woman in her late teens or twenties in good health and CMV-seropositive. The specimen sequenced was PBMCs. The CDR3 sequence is CASSRGLGTEAFF. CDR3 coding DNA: TGTGCCAGCAGTAGGGGGCTGGGCACTGAAGCTTTCTTT.